This is a list of T cell receptor beta chains from one sample in a study of CD8 T cells in ankylosing spondylitis. One entry per CDR3 protein results from TCRdb running MiXCR on the 5' RACE reads. The repertoire holds 700,000 to 850,000 distinct CDR3 sequences, around 11% seen once, with approximately 0.51% in the top ten. Sequenced sample: blood, either unsorted or a sorted T cell fraction (not recorded which). The source is a male donor with ankylosing spondylitis. The CDR3 runs from the conserved cysteine through the conserved F or W. The D gene is left open where the match is weak. Rows may omit the clone size; those that give it use once, few, many or a size class.

J gene | V gene | clone size | D gene | CDR3 DNA | CDR3 protein
TRBJ2-1 | TRBV10-3 | . | . | TGTGCCATCAGGGCAAATTCGGACAACAATGAGCAGTTCTTC | CAIRANSDNNEQFF
TRBJ2-1 | TRBV20-1 | . | . | TGCAGTGCCGAGGCACAGAACCTCTACAATGAGCAGTTCTTC | CSAEAQNLYNEQFF
TRBJ2-7 | TRBV7-2 | . | TRBD2 | TGTGCCAGCAGCTTAGCCCCTAGCGGGGCCTACGAGCAGTACTTC | CASSLAPSGAYEQYF
TRBJ2-3 | TRBV7-9 | . | . | TGTGCCAGCAGCATACGGGGCGTAGATACGCAGTATTTT | CASSIRGVDTQYF
TRBJ2-1 | TRBV7-3 | few | TRBD2 | TGTGCCAGCAGCTTAACAGCGGGGGGAGGGTACAATGAGCAGTTCTTC | CASSLTAGGGYNEQFF
TRBJ1-5 | TRBV10-3 | few | . | TGTGCCATCAGTGAGTCGAACCGGGGGCCGTATCAGCCCCAGCATTTT | CAISESNRGPYQPQHF
TRBJ2-3 | TRBV20-1 | . | TRBD2 | TGCAGTGCTAGAGTAGCGGGAGGGCCAGGGGATACGCAGTATTTT | CSARVAGGPGDTQYF
TRBJ1-2 | TRBV4-3 | few | . | TGCGCCAGCAGCCAACTCGGGGTGGGGACCTATGGCTACACCTTC | CASSQLGVGTYGYTF
TRBJ2-3 | TRBV5-1 | few | TRBD2 | TGCGCCAGCACCGGGAGGGCCGGTGCAGATACGCAGTATTTT | CASTGRAGADTQYF
TRBJ2-2 | TRBV7-9 | . | . | TGTGCCAGCGGACTAACAGCGTACACCGGGGAGCTGTTTTTT | CASGLTAYTGELFF
TRBJ1-5 | TRBV27 | many | TRBD1 | TGTGCCAGCAGCCACAGGGGACTTAGCAATCAGCCCCAGCATTTT | CASSHRGLSNQPQHF
TRBJ1-1 | TRBV6-1 | few | TRBD1 | TGTGCCAGCATCCGATCTAGGGACAGGCTGAACACTGAAGCTTTCTTT | CASIRSRDRLNTEAFF
TRBJ1-2 | TRBV20-1 | many | . | TGCAGTGCTAGACTGGAGACGGGAGAATCAAACTATGGCTACACCTTC | CSARLETGESNYGYTF
TRBJ1-2 | TRBV20-1 | few | . | TGCAGTGCTAGCGGGGGGACGAACTATGGCTACACCTTC | CSASGGTNYGYTF
TRBJ2-5 | TRBV10-3 | . | TRBD2 | TGTGCCATCAGTGAGTCCGGGGGGGAGACCCAGTACTTC | CAISESGGETQYF
TRBJ1-5 | TRBV6-1 | many | . | TGTGCCAGCAGCAGGGGTGGAAGGAATCAGCCCCAGCATTTT | CASSRGGRNQPQHF
TRBJ1-4 | TRBV7-9 | few | . | TGTGCCAGCAGCCCCGGGACTTTTTATGAAAAACTGTTTTTT | CASSPGTFYEKLFF
TRBJ2-3 | TRBV12-3/TRBV12-4 | few | . | TGTGCCAGCAGTTTATGGCTAGGGTCTAGCACAGATACGCAGTATTTT | CASSLWLGSSTDTQYF
TRBJ1-1 | TRBV5-1 | . | . | TGCGCCAGCAGAAACAATTGGCGGAACACTGAAGCTTTCTTT | CASRNNWRNTEAFF
TRBJ2-2 | TRBV5-1 | few | TRBD2 | TGCGCCAGCCGGACTAGCGGGATTGTCGGGGAGCTGTTTTTT | CASRTSGIVGELFF
TRBJ2-1 | TRBV20-1 | few | . | TGCAGTGCTCCCCACCGGGGGGCAAATGAGCAGTTCTTC | CSAPHRGANEQFF
TRBJ2-5 | TRBV3-1 | . | . | TGTGCCAGCAGCCGGGCAGGGTTCGGCGAGACCCAGTACTTC | CASSRAGFGETQYF
TRBJ2-1 | TRBV7-9 | . | . | TGTGCCAGCAGCTTAAGATTTACGTCGTCCTACAATGAGCAGTTCTTC | CASSLRFTSSYNEQFF
TRBJ2-1 | TRBV24-1 | . | TRBD2 | TGTGCCACCAGTGACCCTACTCCGCCGGGGGGCTCCTACAATGAGCAGTTCTTC | CATSDPTPPGGSYNEQFF
TRBJ2-5 | TRBV4-2 | . | . | TGTGCCAGCAGCCATCCTCGGGAGGGGGCGCGGGAGACCCAGTACTTC | CASSHPREGARETQYF
TRBJ1-4 | TRBV5-1 | few | . | TGCGCCAGCTCCGGGGGATTTGAAAAACTGTTTTTT | CASSGGFEKLFF
TRBJ1-2 | TRBV5-1 | many | . | TGCGCCAGCGGTCTCGGATCAGGGGACTATGGCTACACCTTC | CASGLGSGDYGYTF
TRBJ2-7 | TRBV3-1 | few | . | TGTGCCAGCAGCCCACGGGAGCCCCTCTCCTACGAGCAGTACTTC | CASSPREPLSYEQYF
TRBJ2-7 | TRBV7-2 | . | . | TGTGCCAGCAGCTCGGGAGACTCCCGGGGCGAGCAGTACTTC | CASSSGDSRGEQYF
TRBJ2-5 | TRBV6-2/TRBV6-3 | . | . | TGTGCCAGCAGTTACTCGGGCAGCGTATACCAAGAGACCCAGTACTTC | CASSYSGSVYQETQYF
TRBJ2-5 | TRBV5-4 | few | TRBD1 | TGTGCCAGCAGCCCCCAGGGGGCGTACTTTCAAGAGACCCAGTACTTC | CASSPQGAYFQETQYF
TRBJ1-1 | TRBV29-1 | many | . | TGCAGCGTTGAGGGGCCCCTACAGCGGCGAGCTTTCTTT | CSVEGPLQRRAFF
TRBJ2-7 | TRBV5-1 | few | . | TGCGCCAGCAGCGGCGGGGACTCCCGCTACGAGCAGTACTTC | CASSGGDSRYEQYF
TRBJ1-1 | TRBV28 | . | . | TGTGCCAGCAGTTTAGGGGGGCAGGGTGGGACTGAAGCTTTCTTT | CASSLGGQGGTEAFF